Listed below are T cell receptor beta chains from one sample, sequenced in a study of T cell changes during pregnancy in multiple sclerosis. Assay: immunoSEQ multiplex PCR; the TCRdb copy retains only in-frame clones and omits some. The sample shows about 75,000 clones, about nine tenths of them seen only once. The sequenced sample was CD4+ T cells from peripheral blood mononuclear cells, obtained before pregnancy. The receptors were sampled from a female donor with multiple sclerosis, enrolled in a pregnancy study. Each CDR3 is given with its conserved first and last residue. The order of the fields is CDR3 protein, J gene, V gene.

CAARTGNQPQHF	TRBJ1-5	TRBV19
CASGEGGITYEQYF	TRBJ2-7	TRBV27
CASSRRQGSYGYTF	TRBJ1-2	TRBV5-6
CASSLGGQEYTEAFF	TRBJ1-1	TRBV5-4
CASSPPLAGALTQYF	TRBJ2-3	TRBV18
CAECQREVGETQYF	TRBJ2-5	TRBV28
CASSGAGAAGNTIYF	TRBJ1-3	TRBV5-6
CASSLRHGGTGGHYGYTF	TRBJ1-2	TRBV28
CASSLEARQGQKTQYF	TRBJ2-5	TRBV7-2
CASSPGGGSRPQHF	TRBJ1-5	TRBV2
CASSQWGGGGDYGTEAFF	TRBJ1-1	TRBV7-2
CASSSYGTPTYEQYF	TRBJ2-7	TRBV27
CASSSDFRTSGSQETQYF	TRBJ2-5	TRBV28
CASTDDRAPVSPLHF	TRBJ1-6	TRBV7-8
CASSPGGRETQYF	TRBJ2-5	TRBV19
CASSPGTGANYGYTF	TRBJ1-2	TRBV5-1
CASRLGQNYGYTF	TRBJ1-2	TRBV27
CAWRDFDEQYF	TRBJ2-7	TRBV30
CASSLLAGANTGELFF	TRBJ2-2	TRBV7-8
CASSEGTGKETQYF	TRBJ2-5	TRBV6-1
CSVGTGAANEKLFF	TRBJ1-4	TRBV29-1
CASSWTSGVGTYNEQFF	TRBJ2-1	TRBV5-1
CASSVSTRLDNEQFF	TRBJ2-1	TRBV9
CASSLAMGLAGGDNEQFF	TRBJ2-1	TRBV7-8
CAWSVRTGVNQPQHF	TRBJ1-5	TRBV30
CATSRRQGLAGYTF	TRBJ1-2	TRBV15
CASSFSGSLTYEQYF	TRBJ2-7	TRBV7-2
CASSSQGAEGEKLFF	TRBJ1-4	TRBV5-4
CASSPRTGFSTDTQYF	TRBJ2-3	TRBV5-1
CASTRTGGRGNQPQHF	TRBJ1-5	TRBV19